This T cell receptor (beta chain) comes out of a study of cytomegalovirus exposure and HLA in healthy donors. The PCR had 60 Vbeta and 13 Jbeta primers. Profiling relied on immunoSEQ multiplex PCR, and the TCRdb table lists in-frame clones only, not all of them. Here the sample table reports tens of thousands of clones. Study observations and caveats: The dataset shows that most TCR sequences were rare, while some public TCRs occurred in many donors. The study carried out a later analysis of TCR beta sequences. It associated around 17,000 of them with specific HLA alleles at a false discovery rate of 0.05. Altogether, 160 or so TCR beta chains were recorded as cytomegalovirus-associated. The productive fraction for most TCR beta V segments was about 87% or about 30% in an earlier analysis.

The V gene's germline CDR1 is MNHNS and CDR2 SASEGT. Trimming removed 6 bases from V and 2 bases from J, with 14 bases in between. This CDR3 contains 15 residues. Of note for this clone: Its specificity is unknown.

The sequence was obtained from a male donor in good health and CMV-seronegative. Sequencing used PBMCs. The J gene is TRBJ2-1, the V gene TRBV6-1; weak D call: TRBD1 (6 bases). Here the CDR3 reads CASRETGITYNEQFF. DNA of the CDR3: TGTGCCAGCAGAGAGACAGGAATTACCTACAATGAGCAGTTCTTC.